The clone carrying this T cell receptor beta chain appeared a few times. V shed 4 bases, J shed 3 bases, and the junction held 5 bases outside the gene matches. Germline CDR1 and CDR2: SEHNR and FQNEAQ (reference sequence). The CDR3 is made up of 15 amino acids. Source study methods: From reference gene primer amplification, estimates of nucleated cell counts were derived. This table comes from immunoSEQ multiplex PCR, and its TCRdb copy is limited to in-frame clones, with some not included. V and J calls plus clone size are reproduced from that table; the DNA served to infer D and trimming. The table includes about 67,000 clones, around 90% detected once. This sample stems from a study of blood T cell repertoires in COVID-19.

Specimen: peripheral blood. The chain recombines TRBV7-9 with TRBJ1-1; 10 positions agree with TRBD1. The receptor comes from a woman at least 80 years old with acute or convalescent COVID-19. In DNA form, the CDR3 reads TGTGCCAGCAGCTCCTGGACAGGGGGGCACACTGAAGCTTTCTTT. As protein: CASSSWTGGHTEAFF.